This TCR beta chain appears in the sequencing data of a study of T-cell memory formation after mild COVID-19. General study results and limits: Clones that shrank (day 15 to 85) were balanced CD4/CD8, whereas later expanders leaned CD4+.

This CDR3 comprises 12 residues. Per germline, CDR1 SGHRS and CDR2 YFSETQ. V lost 2 bases and J lost 5, with 7 bases in between. Each CDR3 protein gets one entry after TCRdb re-called the 5' RACE reads with MiXCR. The sample has approximately 300,000 distinct CDR3 sequences; 8.2% are singletons. About this clonotype: What it binds is not known.

The sequencing sample was made of PBMCs or a T cell subset sorted from them (not recorded which). The chain recombines TRBV5-1 with TRBJ1-2, with D hard to call. This clonotype was obtained from a young man who had mild COVID-19 (a few samples of this study predate the infection). Cell type and time point are not known. The CDR3 sequence: CASSFTEYGYTF. CDR3 nucleotide sequence: TGCGCCAGCAGCTTTACAGAGTATGGCTACACCTTC.